The clone carrying this T cell receptor (beta chain) occurred once. This table comes from immunoSEQ multiplex PCR, and its TCRdb copy is limited to in-frame clones, with some not included. The sample carries 85,000 to 130,000 clones, around 90% recorded once. These data come from a study of PD-L1 blockade in urothelial cancer. Study background: Blood was tested 3 weeks (second dose) and 6 weeks into treatment. The study recovered a median of roughly 150,000 T cells per blood sample.

Patients' urothelial carcinoma was locally advanced or metastatic. Germline V gene data show CDR1 as KGHSH and CDR2 as LQKENI. The V gene lost 1 base and the J gene lost 1 base, with 4 bases spanning the gap. The CDR3 length is 14 residues. This TCR derives from a woman at least 80 years old with urothelial cancer. The chain combines TRBV18 with TRBJ2-2; D is undetermined. The source was PBMCs, collected around atezolizumab (anti-PD-L1) treatment. The CDR3 nucleotides read TGTGCCAGCTCACCACTAGAGAACACCGGGGAGCTGTTTTTT. Its translation: CASSPLENTGELFF.